The rows below give T cell receptor beta chains drawn from one sample of a study of CD8 T cells in ankylosing spondylitis. TCRdb called the 5' RACE reads again in MiXCR, with one record for every CDR3 protein. The data hold 130,000 to 150,000 distinct CDR3 sequences, with roughly 8.4% observed a single time. The sequenced sample consisted of synovial fluid, either unsorted or a sorted T cell fraction (not recorded which). The receptors were gathered from a male donor with ankylosing spondylitis. CDR3s include the opening cysteine and the closing phenylalanine or tryptophan. Each record gives: J gene, V gene, clone size, D gene, CDR3 length, CDR3 protein, CDR3 DNA. A D gene is named only where the DNA matches it firmly. Only some rows state a clone size, as once, few, many or a class for expanded clones.

j_call: TRBJ1-1
v_call: TRBV29-1
clone_size: -
d_call: -
cdr3_length: 12
cdr3_aa: CSVESEGGEAFF
cdr3_nt: TGCAGCGTTGAAAGCGAGGGTGGTGAAGCTTTCTTT

j_call: TRBJ2-2
v_call: TRBV10-3
clone_size: many
d_call: -
cdr3_length: 12
cdr3_aa: CAISFHTGELFF
cdr3_nt: TGTGCCATCAGTTTCCACACCGGGGAGCTGTTTTTT

j_call: TRBJ2-7
v_call: TRBV10-3
clone_size: -
d_call: -
cdr3_length: 13
cdr3_aa: CAISDEWNSEQYF
cdr3_nt: TGTGCCATCAGTGACGAGTGGAACAGCGAGCAGTACTTC

j_call: TRBJ1-6
v_call: TRBV20-1
clone_size: -
d_call: -
cdr3_length: 12
cdr3_aa: CSLRALSSPLHF
cdr3_nt: TGCAGCCTACGGGCGTTATCATCACCCCTCCACTTT

j_call: TRBJ2-2
v_call: TRBV28
clone_size: many
d_call: -
cdr3_length: 14
cdr3_aa: CASSSSGQTGELFF
cdr3_nt: TGTGCCAGCTCCTCGAGCGGACAAACCGGGGAGCTGTTTTTT

j_call: TRBJ1-4
v_call: TRBV28
clone_size: many
d_call: TRBD1
cdr3_length: 15
cdr3_aa: CASSFQGAKDEKLFF
cdr3_nt: TGTGCCAGCAGTTTCCAGGGGGCGAAGGATGAAAAACTGTTTTTT

j_call: TRBJ2-1
v_call: TRBV29-1
clone_size: few
d_call: -
cdr3_length: 15
cdr3_aa: CSVGGGPSSYNEQFF
cdr3_nt: TGCAGCGTTGGGGGGGGGCCGAGCTCCTACAATGAGCAGTTCTTC

j_call: TRBJ2-7
v_call: TRBV18
clone_size: -
d_call: -
cdr3_length: 13
cdr3_aa: CASSRDSASEQYF
cdr3_nt: TGTGCCAGCTCGCGGGACTCCGCGTCCGAGCAGTACTTC

j_call: TRBJ2-1
v_call: TRBV6-1
clone_size: -
d_call: TRBD1
cdr3_length: 12
cdr3_aa: CASTLWTGGKFF
cdr3_nt: TGTGCCAGCACCCTGTGGACAGGGGGGAAGTTCTTC

j_call: TRBJ1-2
v_call: TRBV30
clone_size: -
d_call: -
cdr3_length: 14
cdr3_aa: CAWSPGLSNYGYTF
cdr3_nt: TGTGCCTGGAGTCCGGGACTTTCCAACTATGGCTACACCTTC

j_call: TRBJ2-1
v_call: TRBV7-2
clone_size: many
d_call: -
cdr3_length: 17
cdr3_aa: CASSSARGSGVYNEQFF
cdr3_nt: TGTGCCAGCAGCTCGGCACGGGGGTCAGGGGTTTACAATGAGCAGTTCTTC

j_call: TRBJ1-4
v_call: TRBV20-1
clone_size: -
d_call: -
cdr3_length: 14
cdr3_aa: CSARDERRGEKLFF
cdr3_nt: TGCAGTGCTAGAGATGAGAGGAGAGGAGAAAAACTGTTTTTT

j_call: TRBJ2-3
v_call: TRBV19
clone_size: many
d_call: -
cdr3_length: 13
cdr3_aa: CATKDRNTDTQYF
cdr3_nt: TGTGCCACTAAAGACAGGAACACAGATACGCAGTATTTT

j_call: TRBJ1-1
v_call: TRBV5-4
clone_size: -
d_call: -
cdr3_length: 14
cdr3_aa: CASSPSLVPTEAFF
cdr3_nt: TGTGCCAGCAGTCCTTCTTTAGTTCCCACTGAAGCTTTCTTT

j_call: TRBJ2-1
v_call: TRBV5-1
clone_size: many
d_call: TRBD2
cdr3_length: 15
cdr3_aa: CASSSGLADYNEQFF
cdr3_nt: TGCGCCAGCAGCTCCGGACTAGCGGACTACAATGAGCAGTTCTTC

j_call: TRBJ1-5
v_call: TRBV20-1
clone_size: few
d_call: -
cdr3_length: 12
cdr3_aa: CSAQKGGQPQHF
cdr3_nt: TGCAGTGCTCAAAAGGGGGGTCAGCCCCAGCATTTT

j_call: TRBJ2-7
v_call: TRBV5-4
clone_size: many
d_call: TRBD1
cdr3_length: 15
cdr3_aa: CASSLGGQEIYEQYF
cdr3_nt: TGTGCCAGCAGCTTGGGGGGACAGGAGATATACGAGCAGTACTTC

j_call: TRBJ1-5
v_call: TRBV6-5
clone_size: many
d_call: -
cdr3_length: 14
cdr3_aa: CASSSLDSSQPQHF
cdr3_nt: TGTGCCAGCAGTTCCTTGGACAGTTCTCAGCCCCAGCATTTT

j_call: TRBJ2-3
v_call: TRBV30
clone_size: few
d_call: TRBD1
cdr3_length: 16
cdr3_aa: CAWSVQPGQSTDTQYF
cdr3_nt: TGTGCCTGGAGTGTACAACCGGGACAGAGCACAGATACGCAGTATTTT

j_call: TRBJ2-5
v_call: TRBV9
clone_size: many
d_call: TRBD2
cdr3_length: 15
cdr3_aa: CASSASPREGETQYF
cdr3_nt: TGTGCCAGCAGCGCGAGCCCTCGGGAGGGAGAGACCCAGTACTTC

j_call: TRBJ1-4
v_call: TRBV12-3/TRBV12-4
clone_size: many
d_call: TRBD1
cdr3_length: 15
cdr3_aa: CASDTRQGGDEKLFF
cdr3_nt: TGTGCCAGCGACACCCGACAGGGAGGGGATGAAAAACTGTTTTTT

j_call: TRBJ2-6
v_call: TRBV7-9
clone_size: many
d_call: -
cdr3_length: 15
cdr3_aa: CASSLGVAGANVLTF
cdr3_nt: TGTGCCAGCAGCTTAGGGGTAGCTGGGGCCAACGTCCTGACTTTC

j_call: TRBJ1-4
v_call: TRBV28
clone_size: few
d_call: -
cdr3_length: 14
cdr3_aa: CASSPSSINEKLFF
cdr3_nt: TGTGCCAGCAGCCCGTCAAGCATCAATGAAAAACTGTTTTTT

j_call: TRBJ1-5
v_call: TRBV28
clone_size: many
d_call: -
cdr3_length: 15
cdr3_aa: CASSTLFGGDQPQHF
cdr3_nt: TGTGCCAGCAGCACCCTTTTTGGGGGGGACCAGCCCCAGCATTTT

j_call: TRBJ2-5
v_call: TRBV6-5
clone_size: few
d_call: TRBD2
cdr3_length: 17
cdr3_aa: CASSYSLRTSGEETQYF
cdr3_nt: TGTGCCAGCAGTTACTCTTTGAGGACTAGCGGCGAAGAGACCCAGTACTTC

j_call: TRBJ2-1
v_call: TRBV29-1
clone_size: many
d_call: -
cdr3_length: 12
cdr3_aa: CSVSTSSNEQFF
cdr3_nt: TGCAGCGTATCGACTAGTTCCAATGAGCAGTTCTTC

j_call: TRBJ2-5
v_call: TRBV20-1
clone_size: -
d_call: TRBD2
cdr3_length: 12
cdr3_aa: CSASGRAGTQYF
cdr3_nt: TGCAGTGCTAGCGGGAGGGCCGGGACCCAGTACTTC

j_call: TRBJ1-5
v_call: TRBV20-1
clone_size: many
d_call: TRBD1
cdr3_length: 12
cdr3_aa: CSADRGYQPQHF
cdr3_nt: TGCAGTGCGGACAGGGGTTATCAGCCCCAGCATTTT

j_call: TRBJ2-1
v_call: TRBV20-1
clone_size: many
d_call: TRBD2
cdr3_length: 15
cdr3_aa: CSATSGLASYNEQFF
cdr3_nt: TGCAGTGCTACCTCCGGACTAGCGTCCTACAATGAGCAGTTCTTC

j_call: TRBJ1-6
v_call: TRBV2
clone_size: many
d_call: -
cdr3_length: 14
cdr3_aa: CASREGGLDSPLHF
cdr3_nt: TGTGCCAGCAGAGAAGGGGGATTGGATTCACCCCTCCACTTT

j_call: TRBJ1-1
v_call: TRBV29-1
clone_size: many
d_call: -
cdr3_length: 15
cdr3_aa: CSVAPGWGMNTEAFF
cdr3_nt: TGCAGCGTTGCTCCAGGTTGGGGTATGAACACTGAAGCTTTCTTT

j_call: TRBJ2-4
v_call: TRBV5-1
clone_size: many
d_call: -
cdr3_length: 15
cdr3_aa: CASSLGTLAKNIQYF
cdr3_nt: TGCGCCAGCAGCTTGGGCACACTAGCCAAAAACATTCAGTACTTC

j_call: TRBJ2-2
v_call: TRBV6-4
clone_size: -
d_call: -
cdr3_length: 14
cdr3_aa: CASTPDWNTGELFF
cdr3_nt: TGTGCCAGCACCCCGGACTGGAACACCGGGGAGCTGTTTTTT

j_call: TRBJ2-7
v_call: TRBV12-3/TRBV12-4
clone_size: many
d_call: TRBD1
cdr3_length: 14
cdr3_aa: CASRRQGASYEQYF
cdr3_nt: TGTGCCAGCAGGCGGCAGGGGGCCTCCTACGAGCAGTACTTC

j_call: TRBJ2-1
v_call: TRBV20-1
clone_size: many
d_call: TRBD1
cdr3_length: 16
cdr3_aa: CSARKQGAKRNNEQFF
cdr3_nt: TGCAGTGCTAGAAAACAGGGGGCCAAACGTAACAATGAGCAGTTCTTC

j_call: TRBJ2-5
v_call: TRBV5-1
clone_size: many
d_call: -
cdr3_length: 14
cdr3_aa: CASSFYSIRETQYF
cdr3_nt: TGCGCCAGCAGCTTCTATTCTATTAGGGAGACCCAGTACTTC

j_call: TRBJ1-1
v_call: TRBV7-2
clone_size: few
d_call: TRBD1
cdr3_length: 13
cdr3_aa: CASSFDRDTEAFF
cdr3_nt: TGTGCCAGCAGCTTTGACAGGGACACTGAAGCTTTCTTT

j_call: TRBJ1-2
v_call: TRBV5-1
clone_size: many
d_call: -
cdr3_length: 13
cdr3_aa: CASSLGQADGYTF
cdr3_nt: TGCGCCAGCAGCTTGGGTCAGGCGGATGGCTACACCTTC

j_call: TRBJ1-1
v_call: TRBV27
clone_size: few
d_call: -
cdr3_length: 13
cdr3_aa: CASSVKVTTEAFF
cdr3_nt: TGTGCCAGCAGTGTAAAAGTTACAACTGAAGCTTTCTTT

j_call: TRBJ2-1
v_call: TRBV10-3
clone_size: -
d_call: -
cdr3_length: 14
cdr3_aa: CAISEDGAYNEQFF
cdr3_nt: TGTGCCATCAGTGAAGACGGGGCCTACAATGAGCAGTTCTTC

j_call: TRBJ1-2
v_call: TRBV5-1
clone_size: many
d_call: -
cdr3_length: 14
cdr3_aa: CASSLGRLPEGYTF
cdr3_nt: TGCGCCAGCAGCTTGGGACGTCTTCCGGAAGGCTACACCTTC

j_call: TRBJ2-7
v_call: TRBV20-1
clone_size: -
d_call: -
cdr3_length: 12
cdr3_aa: CSANRDNYEQYF
cdr3_nt: TGCAGTGCCAACCGGGACAACTACGAGCAGTACTTC

j_call: TRBJ2-3
v_call: TRBV5-4
clone_size: -
d_call: -
cdr3_length: 13
cdr3_aa: CASSFDFTDTQYF
cdr3_nt: TGTGCCAGCAGCTTTGATTTCACAGATACGCAGTATTTT

j_call: TRBJ1-2
v_call: TRBV18
clone_size: once
d_call: -
cdr3_length: 13
cdr3_aa: CASSTEVNYGYTF
cdr3_nt: TGTGCCAGCTCAACCGAAGTTAACTATGGCTACACCTTC

j_call: TRBJ2-1
v_call: TRBV4-3
clone_size: few
d_call: TRBD1
cdr3_length: 13
cdr3_aa: CASSQLQGGEQFF
cdr3_nt: TGCGCCAGCAGCCAATTACAGGGGGGTGAGCAGTTCTTC